The present T cell receptor beta chain was sequenced within a study of blood T cell repertoires in COVID-19. On the study more broadly: T cells, B-cell-depleted T cells, or PBMCs provided the cDNA or gDNA that served as material.

Original handling: Reference gene primers were amplified, and this amplification served to estimate nucleated cell counts. Clones were sequenced by immunoSEQ multiplex PCR, and TCRdb holds only the in-frame ones, with some missing. V, J and clone size derive from that table, while D and trimming were established from the DNA sequence. The table has 250,000 to 350,000 clones, 85% to 90% seen once. This CDR3 has 16 residues. CDR1 is MGHRA, CDR2 YSYEKL, per germline. With 0 bases clipped from V and 7 bases from J, the junction kept 6 bases outside the gene matches. Those enrolled, adults aged about 18 to 89 years, came from about two dozen US areas. The recovered donors of Cohort 3 showed two negative PCRs, clearance, or symptom resolution.

The sequenced material came from PBMCs or T cells enriched from blood (not recorded which). This clonotype originated in a woman under 30 who had recovered from COVID-19. The J gene is TRBJ1-6, the V gene TRBV4-1, with 7 bases fitting TRBD1. This chain's CDR3 is CASSQEGGRQNSPLHF. The DNA for the CDR3 is TGCGCCAGCAGCCAAGAAGGGGGCAGGCAGAATTCACCCCTCCACTTT.